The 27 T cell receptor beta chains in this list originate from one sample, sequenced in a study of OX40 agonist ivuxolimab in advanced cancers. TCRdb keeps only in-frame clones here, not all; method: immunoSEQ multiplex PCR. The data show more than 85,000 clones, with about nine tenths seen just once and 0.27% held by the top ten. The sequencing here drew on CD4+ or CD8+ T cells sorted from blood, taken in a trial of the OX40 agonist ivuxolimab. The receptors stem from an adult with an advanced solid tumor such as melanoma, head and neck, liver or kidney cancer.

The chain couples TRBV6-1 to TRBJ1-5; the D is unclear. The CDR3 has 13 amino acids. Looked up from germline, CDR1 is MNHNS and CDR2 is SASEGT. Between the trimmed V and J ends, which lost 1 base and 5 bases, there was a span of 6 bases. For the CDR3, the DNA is TGTGCCAGCAGTGAAGTTTCCTATCAGCCCCAGCATTTT. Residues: CASSEVSYQPQHF.

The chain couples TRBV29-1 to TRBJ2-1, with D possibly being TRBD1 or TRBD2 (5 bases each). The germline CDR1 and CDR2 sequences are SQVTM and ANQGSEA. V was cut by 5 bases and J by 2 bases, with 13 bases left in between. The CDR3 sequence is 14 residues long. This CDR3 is CSVLTGTAYNEQFF. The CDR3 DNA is TGCAGCGTTTTAACCGGGACCGCCTACAATGAGCAGTTCTTC.

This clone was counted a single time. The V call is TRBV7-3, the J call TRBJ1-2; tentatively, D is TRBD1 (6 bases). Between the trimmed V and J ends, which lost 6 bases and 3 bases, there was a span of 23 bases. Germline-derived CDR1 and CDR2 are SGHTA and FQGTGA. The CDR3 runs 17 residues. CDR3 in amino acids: CASSPADSLLGDYGYTF. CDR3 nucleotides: TGTGCCAGCAGTCCGGCGGACAGCCTGCTTGGAGACTATGGCTACACCTTC.

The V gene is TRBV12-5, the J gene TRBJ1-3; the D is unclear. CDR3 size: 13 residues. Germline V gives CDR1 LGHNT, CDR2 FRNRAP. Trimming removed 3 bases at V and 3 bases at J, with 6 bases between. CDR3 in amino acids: CASGLTDGNTIYF. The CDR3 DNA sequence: TGTGCTAGTGGTTTAACCGATGGAAACACCATATATTTT.

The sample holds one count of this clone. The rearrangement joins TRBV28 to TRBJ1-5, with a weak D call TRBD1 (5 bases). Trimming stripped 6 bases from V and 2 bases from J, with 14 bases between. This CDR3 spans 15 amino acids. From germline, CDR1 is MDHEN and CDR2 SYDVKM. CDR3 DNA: TGTGCCAGCAGCGGTGGGGGTGGGGGCAATCAGCCCCAGCATTTT. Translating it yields CASSGGGGGNQPQHF.

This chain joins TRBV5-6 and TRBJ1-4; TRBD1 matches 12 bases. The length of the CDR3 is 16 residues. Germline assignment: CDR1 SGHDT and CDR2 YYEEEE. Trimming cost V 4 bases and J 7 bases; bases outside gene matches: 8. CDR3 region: CASSPGTGGVGEKLFF. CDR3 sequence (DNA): TGTGCCAGCAGCCCGGGGACAGGGGGCGTCGGTGAAAAACTGTTTTTT.

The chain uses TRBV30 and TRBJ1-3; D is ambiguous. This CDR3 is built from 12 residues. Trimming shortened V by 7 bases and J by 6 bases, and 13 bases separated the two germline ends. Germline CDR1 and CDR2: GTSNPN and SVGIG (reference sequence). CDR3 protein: CAFELIENTIYF. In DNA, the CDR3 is TGTGCCTTCGAGTTAATTGAAAACACCATATATTTT.

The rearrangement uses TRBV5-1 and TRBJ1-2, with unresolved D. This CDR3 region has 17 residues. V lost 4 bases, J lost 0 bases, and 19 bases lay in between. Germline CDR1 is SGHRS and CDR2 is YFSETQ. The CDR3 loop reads CASSPGRQELTNYGYTF. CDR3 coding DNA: TGCGCCAGCAGCCCTGGCCGGCAGGAACTTACTAACTATGGCTACACCTTC.

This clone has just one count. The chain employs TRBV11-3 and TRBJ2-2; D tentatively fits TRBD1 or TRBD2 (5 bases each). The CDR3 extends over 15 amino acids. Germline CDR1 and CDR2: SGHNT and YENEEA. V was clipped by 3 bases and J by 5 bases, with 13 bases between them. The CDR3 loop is CASSLGDPTTGELFF. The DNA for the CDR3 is TGTGCCAGCAGCTTGGGGGACCCAACAACCGGGGAGCTGTTTTTT.

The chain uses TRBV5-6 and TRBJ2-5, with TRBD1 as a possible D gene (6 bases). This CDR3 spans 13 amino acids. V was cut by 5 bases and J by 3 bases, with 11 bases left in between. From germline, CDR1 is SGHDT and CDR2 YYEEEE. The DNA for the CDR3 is TGTGCCAGCAGTTCTGGGACAAAAGAGACCCAGTACTTC. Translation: CASSSGTKETQYF.

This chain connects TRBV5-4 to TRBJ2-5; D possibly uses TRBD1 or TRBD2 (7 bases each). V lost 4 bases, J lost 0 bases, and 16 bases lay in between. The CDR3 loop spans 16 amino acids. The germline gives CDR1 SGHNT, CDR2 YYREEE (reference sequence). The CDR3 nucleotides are TGTGCCAGCAGCGCCAGGGGGGGGCCCTACCAAGAGACCCAGTACTTC. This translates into CASSARGGPYQETQYF.

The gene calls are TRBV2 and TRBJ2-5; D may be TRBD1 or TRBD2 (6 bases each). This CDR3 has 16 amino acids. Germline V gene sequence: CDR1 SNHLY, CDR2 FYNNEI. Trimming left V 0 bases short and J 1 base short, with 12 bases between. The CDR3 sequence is CASSEAGGDIQETQYF. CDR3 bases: TGTGCCAGCAGTGAAGCCGGAGGGGACATCCAAGAGACCCAGTACTTC.

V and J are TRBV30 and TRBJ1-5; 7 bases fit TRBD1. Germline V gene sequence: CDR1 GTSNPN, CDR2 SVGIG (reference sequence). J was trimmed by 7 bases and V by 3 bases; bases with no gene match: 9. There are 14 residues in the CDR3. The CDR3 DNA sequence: TGTGCCTGGAGCCGACAGGGAGGGGGACAGCCCCAGCATTTT. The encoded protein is CAWSRQGGGQPQHF. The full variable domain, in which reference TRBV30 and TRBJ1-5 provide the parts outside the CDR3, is SQTIHQWPATLVQPVGSPLSLECTVEGTSNPNLYWYRQAAGRGLQLLFYSVGIGQISSEVPQNLSASRPQDRQFILSSKKLLLSDSGFYLCAWSRQGGGQPQHFGDGTRLSIL.

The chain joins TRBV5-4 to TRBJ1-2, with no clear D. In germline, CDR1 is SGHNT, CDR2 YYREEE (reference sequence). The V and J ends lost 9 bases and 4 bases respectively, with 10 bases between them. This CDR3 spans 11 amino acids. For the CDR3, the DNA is TGTGCCATCGGACCTACCTATGGCTACACCTTC. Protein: CAIGPTYGYTF.

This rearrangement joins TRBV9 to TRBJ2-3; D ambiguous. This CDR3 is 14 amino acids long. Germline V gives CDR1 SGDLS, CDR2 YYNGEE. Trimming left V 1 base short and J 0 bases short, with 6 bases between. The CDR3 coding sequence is TGTGCCAGCAGCGTATCCTGGAGCACAGATACGCAGTATTTT. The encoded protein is CASSVSWSTDTQYF.

CDR3 residues: CASSLGQPNEKLFF. The CDR3 nucleotides read TGCGCCAGCAGCTTGGGACAGCCGAATGAAAAACTGTTTTTT. The chain joins TRBV5-1 to TRBJ1-4, with a possible D match to TRBD1 (5 bases). V was pared by 0 bases and J by 5 bases, with 8 bases between. The CDR3 is 14 amino acids. CDR1 is SGHRS and CDR2 is YFSETQ in the germline V gene.

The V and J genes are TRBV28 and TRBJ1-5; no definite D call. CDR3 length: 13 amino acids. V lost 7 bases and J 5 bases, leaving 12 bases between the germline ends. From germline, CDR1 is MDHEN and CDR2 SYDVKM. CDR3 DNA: TGTGCCAGCACTCCGGACGGGTATCAGCCCCAGCATTTT. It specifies CASTPDGYQPQHF.

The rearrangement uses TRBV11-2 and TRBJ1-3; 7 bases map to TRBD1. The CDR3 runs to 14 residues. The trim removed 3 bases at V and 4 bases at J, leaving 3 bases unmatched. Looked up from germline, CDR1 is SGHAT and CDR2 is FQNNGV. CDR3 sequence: CASSFRQGGNTIYF. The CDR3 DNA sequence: TGTGCCAGCAGCTTCCGACAGGGAGGAAACACCATATATTTT.

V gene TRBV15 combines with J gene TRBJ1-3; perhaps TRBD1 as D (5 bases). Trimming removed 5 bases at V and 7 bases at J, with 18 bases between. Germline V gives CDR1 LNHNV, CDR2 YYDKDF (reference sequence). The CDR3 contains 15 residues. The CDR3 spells CATSLGTDSWNTIYF. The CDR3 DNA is TGTGCCACCAGCTTAGGGACGGACTCGTGGAACACCATATATTTT.

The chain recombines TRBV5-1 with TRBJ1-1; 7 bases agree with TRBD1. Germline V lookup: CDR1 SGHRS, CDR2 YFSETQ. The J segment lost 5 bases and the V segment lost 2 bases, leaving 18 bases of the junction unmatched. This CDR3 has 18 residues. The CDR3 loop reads CASSFLSQGGVGRTEAFF. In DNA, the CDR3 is TGCGCCAGCAGCTTTCTCTCCCAGGGGGGAGTAGGTAGGACTGAAGCTTTCTTT.

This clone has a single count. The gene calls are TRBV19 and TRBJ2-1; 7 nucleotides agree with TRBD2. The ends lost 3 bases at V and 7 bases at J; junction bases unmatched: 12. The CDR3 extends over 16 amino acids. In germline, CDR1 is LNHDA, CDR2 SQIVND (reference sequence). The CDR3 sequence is CASSINSPTGGNEQFF. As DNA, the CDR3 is TGTGCCAGTAGTATTAATTCCCCAACGGGAGGTAATGAGCAGTTCTTC.

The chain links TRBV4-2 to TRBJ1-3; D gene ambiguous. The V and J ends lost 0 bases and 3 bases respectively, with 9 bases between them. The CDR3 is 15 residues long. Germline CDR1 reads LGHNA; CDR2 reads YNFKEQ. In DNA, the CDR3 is TGTGCCAGCAGCCAAGATCGGCAGAGTGGAAACACCATATATTTT. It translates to CASSQDRQSGNTIYF.

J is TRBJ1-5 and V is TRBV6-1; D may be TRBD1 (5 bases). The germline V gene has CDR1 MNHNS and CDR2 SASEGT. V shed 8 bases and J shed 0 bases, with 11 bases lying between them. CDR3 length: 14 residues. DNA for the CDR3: TGTGCCAGCGGTAGGGGCCGTAGCAATCAGCCCCAGCATTTT. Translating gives CASGRGRSNQPQHF.

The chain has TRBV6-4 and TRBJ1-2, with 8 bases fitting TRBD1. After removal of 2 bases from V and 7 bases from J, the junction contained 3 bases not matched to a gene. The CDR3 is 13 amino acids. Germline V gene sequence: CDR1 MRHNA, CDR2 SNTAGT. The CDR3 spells CASSDQGAGGYTF. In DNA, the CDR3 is TGTGCCAGCAGTGACCAGGGGGCAGGTGGCTACACCTTC.

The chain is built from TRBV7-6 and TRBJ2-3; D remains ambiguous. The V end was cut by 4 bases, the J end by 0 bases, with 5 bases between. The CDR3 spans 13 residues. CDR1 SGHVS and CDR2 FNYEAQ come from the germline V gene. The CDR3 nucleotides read TGTGCCAGCAGCTCCCCTAGCACAGATACGCAGTATTTT. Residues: CASSSPSTDTQYF. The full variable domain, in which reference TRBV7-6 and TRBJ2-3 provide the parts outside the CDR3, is GAGVSQSPRYKVTKRGQDVALRCDPISGHVSLYWYRQALGQGPEFLTYFNYEAQQDKSGLPNDRFSAERPEGSISTLTIQRTEQRDSAMYRCASSSPSTDTQYFGPGTRLTVL.

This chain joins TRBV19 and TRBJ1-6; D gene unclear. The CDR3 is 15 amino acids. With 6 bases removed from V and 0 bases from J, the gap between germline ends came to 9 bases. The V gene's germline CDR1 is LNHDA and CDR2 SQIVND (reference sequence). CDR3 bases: TGTGCCAGTAGAAGCTCCAGCTCCTATAATTCACCCCTCCACTTT. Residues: CASRSSSSYNSPLHF.

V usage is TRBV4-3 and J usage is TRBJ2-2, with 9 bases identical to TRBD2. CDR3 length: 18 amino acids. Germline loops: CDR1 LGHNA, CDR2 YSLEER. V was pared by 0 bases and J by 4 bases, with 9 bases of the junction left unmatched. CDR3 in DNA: TGCGCCAGCAGCCAAGACGTAGCGGGAGAGGAGTCCACCGGGGAGCTGTTTTTT. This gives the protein CASSQDVAGEESTGELFF.